This T cell receptor beta chain comes out of a study of cytomegalovirus exposure and HLA in healthy donors. Study-wide results and caveats: High specificity and sensitivity for cytomegalovirus status were reported for the classifier.

PCR primers comprised 60 Vbeta and 13 Jbeta primers. Sequencing was performed with immunoSEQ multiplex PCR; in TCRdb, only in-frame clones are kept and a portion is missing. This table holds 200,000 to 250,000 clones, about 86% found once. Turning to this clone: What it binds is not known.

After removal of 5 bases from V and 4 bases from J, the junction contained 1 base not matched to a gene. This CDR3 is built from 12 residues. Germline V gene data show CDR1 as SGHAT and CDR2 as FQNNGV. The rearrangement joins TRBV11-2 to TRBJ2-5, with 7 bases that match TRBD1. The sample taken for sequencing was PBMCs. This clonotype was sampled from a woman aged 55-69 years in good health and CMV-seropositive. The CDR3 DNA reads TGTGCCAGCAGCCGGGACAGAGAGACCCAGTACTTC. Translated, it gives CASSRDRETQYF.